These T cell receptor beta chains were read from a single sample in a study of technical replicates of blood from several donors. The data were produced by immunoSEQ multiplex PCR, yet TCRdb's version contains in-frame clones alone and is incomplete. In the table there are 75,000 to 100,000 clones, roughly 96% of which are singletons. Sequenced material: T cells isolated from PBMCs. These TCRs come from a human donor in good health. Both conserved end residues are part of each CDR3. Each record gives: V gene, D gene, clone size, J gene, CDR3 DNA, CDR3 protein. D genes are given only for firm matches. Size is stated for part of the rows, as once, few or many counts, or as a class when the clone is expanded.

TRBV30	.	.	TRBJ1-1	TGTGCCTGGAGTCGAGAGGGAGGGAACACTGAAGCTTTCTTT	CAWSREGGNTEAFF
TRBV10-3	.	once	TRBJ1-5	TGTGCCATCAGAGGTGGACTGGGGAGCAATCAGCCCCAGCATTTT	CAIRGGLGSNQPQHF
TRBV11-3	.	.	TRBJ2-1	TGTGCCAGCAGCTTAGCATTAGCTGGGTACAATGAGCAGTTCTTC	CASSLALAGYNEQFF
TRBV7-9	TRBD1	.	TRBJ2-7	TGTGCCAGCAGCTCCCCGGGACAGGGGGCCCACGAGCAGTACTTC	CASSSPGQGAHEQYF
TRBV7-9	TRBD2	.	TRBJ2-3	TGTGCCAGCAGCTTTCTAGCGGGCACAGATACGCAGTATTTT	CASSFLAGTDTQYF
TRBV6-4	TRBD1	.	TRBJ1-2	TGTGCCAGCAGTGACTCATCCGGGACAGGAACTCACTACACCTTC	CASSDSSGTGTHYTF
TRBV20-1	.	.	TRBJ2-7	TGCAGTGCCAGTGCCTCCTACGAGCAGTACTTC	CSASASYEQYF
TRBV15	.	once	TRBJ2-5	TGTGCCACCAGTCAGGGTCCGAAGGAGACCCAGTACTTC	CATSQGPKETQYF
TRBV25-1	.	.	TRBJ1-5	TGTGCCAGTCGCTCACCTGCGCCGCTCGCGGGGGTCCGTCAGCCCCAGCATTTT	CASRSPAPLAGVRQPQHF
TRBV2	.	once	TRBJ2-3	TGTGCCAGCAGTCCTAGCGTTAGCACAGATACGCAGTATTTT	CASSPSVSTDTQYF
TRBV9	TRBD2	.	TRBJ2-1	TGTGCCAGCAGCGTACCCCGGGGTAGCGGGAGCTATGAGCAGTTCTTC	CASSVPRGSGSYEQFF